This T cell receptor (beta chain) was captured in a study of cytomegalovirus exposure and HLA in healthy donors. This CDR3 region has 14 residues. Germline-derived CDR1 and CDR2 are GTSNPN and SVGIG (reference sequence). The germline V and J ends were trimmed by 3 bases and 7 bases, with 18 bases remaining between them. A multiplex PCR was run with 60 Vbeta primers and 13 Jbeta primers. The assay was immunoSEQ multiplex PCR, and TCRdb's table has in-frame clones only and misses some. The table lists about 150,000 clones, 75% to 85% of them singletons. This clone was recorded a few times. This TCR was recovered from a human donor in good health. The chain recombines TRBV30 with TRBJ1-2; D might be TRBD1 (5 bases). Sample: PBMCs. In nucleotides, the CDR3 is TGTGCCTGGAGCGTGACCCAGGGAGGTCGTGGCTACACCTTC. Its translation: CAWSVTQGGRGYTF.